This T cell receptor beta chain was captured in a study of shared T cell receptors in the human thymus. CDR1 MGHRA and CDR2 YSYEKL come from the germline V gene. The CDR3 has 14 residues. Between the trimmed V and J ends, which lost 0 bases and 7 bases, there was a span of 13 bases. TCRdb's table, derived via immunoSEQ multiplex PCR, lists solely in-frame clones and lacks some. The sample contains 600,000 to 900,000 clones, 75% to 90% of which appear only once. The same sample was also studied in work on human thymus T cells. That work states: The people who donated were healthy Finnish babies having corrective surgery for congenital heart defects. In corrective heart surgery, resections were taken, and these provided the thymus tissue. Among unrelated individuals, related research reported thymic repertoires that overlapped highly.

The genes are TRBV4-1 and TRBJ2-7; the D gene is possibly TRBD2 (6 bases). This clonotype originated in a girl in the first two years of life with a congenital heart defect. Sequences were obtained from thymocytes. CDR3 protein: CASSQDGGVSEQYF. In DNA, the CDR3 is TGCGCCAGCAGCCAAGATGGAGGGGTGAGTGAGCAGTACTTC.